Presented here are 14 T cell receptor beta chains from one specimen sequenced in a study of T cells in Graves' hyperthyroidism and ophthalmopathy. The investigators amplified TCR beta CDR3 regions from RNA transcripts. Using the HTBI primer set, a first-round RT-PCR was run on the TCR CDR3. TCRdb fed the multiplex PCR reads into MiXCR, producing one record per CDR3 protein. The table lists about 480,000 distinct CDR3 sequences, 20% to 25% of them singletons, with 45% to 50% in the top ten. Sequencing was carried out using blood. Receptor source: a woman in her seventies with Graves' ophthalmopathy.

The chain uses TRBV6-1 and TRBJ1-2; the match to TRBD1 covers 8 bases. Germline CDR1 and CDR2: MNHNS and SASEGT. Trimming removed 6 bases from V and 4 bases from J; junction bases left unmatched: 4. The CDR3 has 13 residues. The CDR3 reads CASRSGGGYGYTF. In DNA, the CDR3 is TGTGCCAGCAGGTCAGGGGGCGGCTATGGCTACACCTTC.

This chain uses TRBV9 with TRBJ2-4; possibly TRBD2 for D (6 bases). The CDR3 length is 16 residues. Trimming took off 2 bases at V and 0 bases at J, with 12 bases between the two ends. Germline CDR1 is SGDLS and CDR2 is YYNGEE. The CDR3 DNA sequence: TGTGCCAGCAGCGTGGAGGGACCCCTAGCCAAAAACATTCAGTACTTC. It is translated as CASSVEGPLAKNIQYF.

The chain combines TRBV7-9 with TRBJ2-7, with D possibly matching TRBD1 (6 bases). Trimming left V 5 bases short and J 0 bases short, with 14 bases between. The V gene's germline CDR1 is SEHNR and CDR2 FQNEAQ (reference sequence). The length of the CDR3 is 15 residues. CDR3 sequence: CASSTPTGSSYEQYF. CDR3 DNA: TGTGCCAGCAGCACACCAACAGGGAGCTCCTACGAGCAGTACTTC.

The chain combines TRBV4-1 with TRBJ1-2, with 9 bases identical to TRBD1. Germline assignment: CDR1 MGHRA and CDR2 YSYEKL. The junction had 12 bases not matched to a gene; V was cut back by 4 bases and J by 6 bases. The CDR3 is made up of 16 amino acids. CDR3 sequence (DNA): TGCGCCAGCAGCCCGGGTGGGGGACAGGGTTTTGATGGCTACACCTTC. This codes for CASSPGGGQGFDGYTF.

The table lists this clonotype with many counts. The chain is built from TRBV11-2 and TRBJ1-1; D unclear. The CDR3 runs to 13 residues. The germline V gene encodes CDR1 SGHAT and CDR2 FQNNGV. V was cut by 2 bases and J by 1 base, with 5 bases left in between. The CDR3 nucleotides are TGTGCCAGCAGCTTAATCAGGAACACTGAAGCTTTCTTT. Its translation: CASSLIRNTEAFF.

This clonotype has at least ten counts. The rearrangement links TRBV7-3 to TRBJ2-1; D is unresolved. CDR1 is SGHTA and CDR2 is FQGTGA in the germline V gene. There are 15 residues in the CDR3. V was clipped by 2 bases and J by 8 bases, with 16 bases between them. CDR3 region: CASSLQAGRQDEQFF. CDR3 DNA: TGTGCCAGCAGCTTACAGGCAGGACGCCAAGATGAGCAGTTCTTC.

This clonotype came up a few times. The J gene is TRBJ2-3, the V gene TRBV7-8, with TRBD1 identical over 8 bases. Trimming cost V 4 bases and J 1 base; bases outside gene matches: 4. There are 15 residues in the CDR3. Germline V gives CDR1 SGHVS, CDR2 FQNEAQ. The CDR3 is CASSWTGPRTDTQYF. DNA of the CDR3: TGTGCCAGCAGCTGGACAGGGCCCCGCACAGATACGCAGTATTTT.

This clonotype was counted between two and nine times. V usage is TRBV7-2 and J usage is TRBJ2-7, with TRBD2 matching over 11 bases. Trimming removed 9 bases from V and 6 bases from J; junction bases left unmatched: 10. The length of the CDR3 is 14 residues. Germline V gene data show CDR1 as SGHTA and CDR2 as FQGNSA. CDR3 DNA: TGTGCCAGTCTCAATGTAGCGGGAGGGGTCGAGCAGTACTTC. Its translation is CASLNVAGGVEQYF.

The rearrangement joins TRBV6-1 to TRBJ1-1; D gene ambiguous. The CDR3 sequence is 12 residues long. Trimming took 6 bases from V and 4 from J, leaving 9 bases between them. Germline CDR1 MNHNS, CDR2 SASEGT. The CDR3 sequence is CASRQRSTEAFF. In DNA form, the CDR3 reads TGTGCCAGCAGACAGAGGAGCACTGAAGCTTTCTTT.

Many counts were recorded for this clonotype. V usage is TRBV2 and J usage is TRBJ1-6; D perhaps matches TRBD1 (5 bases). CDR1 SNHLY and CDR2 FYNNEI come from the germline V gene. V was trimmed by 10 bases and J by 3 bases, leaving 16 bases between them. The CDR3 covers 15 residues. The CDR3 protein is CANKRDGDYNSPLHF. DNA for the CDR3: TGTGCCAACAAGCGGGACGGGGACTATAATTCACCCCTCCACTTT.

The chain employs TRBV20-1 and TRBJ2-7, with 7 bases matching TRBD2. V shed 1 base, J shed 0 bases, and the junction held 6 bases outside the gene matches. This CDR3 is built from 15 residues. Germline CDR1 DFQATT, CDR2 SNEGSKA (reference sequence). The CDR3 protein is CSARALGLDSYEQYF. The CDR3 nucleotides are TGCAGTGCTAGAGCCTTAGGACTAGACTCCTACGAGCAGTACTTC.

The genes are TRBV5-1 and TRBJ2-7; the D is unclear. Deletions cut 1 base from V and 2 bases from J, with 10 bases between. Germline values: CDR1 SGHRS, CDR2 YFSETQ. This CDR3 comprises 14 residues. The DNA of the CDR3 is TGCGCCAGCAGCTTGTCTTGGGGTGCCTACGAGCAGTACTTC. Translating gives CASSLSWGAYEQYF.

With regard to this clonotype: Possible read error: a much larger clone is one base away. The V gene is TRBV12-3 or TRBV12-4, the J gene TRBJ2-1; TRBD1 aligns across 7 bases. Trimming cost V 2 bases and J 6 bases; bases outside gene matches: 4. The CDR3 is made up of 14 amino acids. This chain's CDR3 is CASSLWTGSNEQFF. The CDR3 DNA sequence: TGTGCCAGCAGTTTATGGACAGGAAGCAATGAGCAGTTCTTC.

This clonotype has only a few counts. The genes are TRBV28 and TRBJ1-3; possible D gene TRBD1, 5 bases. The germline V and J ends were trimmed by 7 bases and 0 bases, with 19 bases remaining between them. The CDR3 sequence is 17 residues long. CDR1 and CDR2 (germline): MDHEN, SYDVKM. The CDR3 here is CASILRGAATSGNTIYF. The CDR3 DNA sequence: TGTGCCAGCATCTTAAGAGGGGCGGCGACCTCTGGAAACACCATATATTTT.